This TCR beta chain was documented in a study of blood T cell repertoires in COVID-19. Study in general: Both acute and convalescent COVID-19 samples were obtained from the United States, Italy and Spain. PBMCs, B-cell-depleted T cells, or T cells provided the cDNA or gDNA that made up the material.

Trimming cost V 5 bases and J 6 bases, with 14 bases left between them. Germline V gene lookup returns CDR1 SGHAT and CDR2 FQDESV (reference sequence). CDR3 length: 13 residues. In the original analysis: Counts of nucleated cells, estimated from reference gene primer amplification, were obtained. Sequenced by immunoSEQ multiplex PCR; TCRdb stores in-frame clones only, minus some. D and trimming come from the DNA, and the V and J calls and clone size come from that table. The sample shows 100,000 to 150,000 clones, approximately 88% of them seen only once. The sample was peripheral blood. The chain uses TRBV11-1 and TRBJ2-7; a weak D match, TRBD1 (5 bases). The TCR sequence derives from a man aged 45 to 65 with acute or convalescent COVID-19. CDR3 loop: CASSQRGRGEQYF. The CDR3 nucleotides read TGTGCCAGCAGCCAAAGGGGCCGCGGCGAGCAGTACTTC.